Listed below are T cell receptor beta chains from one sample, sequenced in a study of regulatory T cells in long-lasting Graves disease. Each CDR3 protein gets one entry after TCRdb re-called the multiplex PCR reads with MiXCR. The sample shows more than 300,000 distinct CDR3 sequences, 20% to 25% of them seen only once. The sample consisted of peripheral blood mononuclear cells (PBMCs), taken when the disease was refractory, from a patient treated with antithyroid drugs. These receptors all stem from a woman in her forties with Graves disease. Each CDR3 is given with its conserved first and last residue. Each record gives: V gene, J gene, clone size, D gene, CDR3 DNA, CDR3 protein. D genes are given only for firm matches. Part of the rows lack a size; the others show once, few, many or a class for expanded clones.

TRBV28	TRBJ2-7	many	-	TGTGCCAGCAGTGTCTTAGTCCGGGGCAGAAGTTACGAGCAGTACTTC	CASSVLVRGRSYEQYF
TRBV28	TRBJ2-7	many	TRBD1	TGTGCCAGCAGTTCTCGACCGGGACAGGGCTACGAGCAGTACTTC	CASSSRPGQGYEQYF
TRBV12-3/TRBV12-4	TRBJ2-7	many	TRBD2	TGTGCCAGCAGTTTGGTTAGCGGGGAGATCTACGAGCAGTACTTC	CASSLVSGEIYEQYF
TRBV7-8	TRBJ2-3	-	-	TGTGCCAGCAGCGCGGGACGAATCGCTAGCACAGATACGCAGTATTTT	CASSAGRIASTDTQYF
TRBV6-1	TRBJ2-7	-	-	TGTGCCAGCCAAGGGGGGGACTCCTACGAGCAGTACTTC	CASQGGDSYEQYF
TRBV7-3	TRBJ1-1	many	-	TGTGCCAGCAGCCTAGAGACAAGGACTGAAGCTTTCTTT	CASSLETRTEAFF
TRBV27	TRBJ2-7	few	-	TGTGCCAGCAGCTATAGCGGCCCCGGGTACGAGCAGTACTTC	CASSYSGPGYEQYF
TRBV27	TRBJ2-2	many	TRBD1	TGTGCCAGCAGCGGAACGGAGAACAGGGGATTCGGGGAGCTGTTTTTT	CASSGTENRGFGELFF
TRBV3-1	TRBJ2-7	-	TRBD2	TGTGCCAGCAGCCAAGACCGGCTAGCGGGAGTCTACGAGCAGTACTTC	CASSQDRLAGVYEQYF
TRBV5-4	TRBJ2-7	-	TRBD2	TGTGCCAGCAGCTTGGCTACTAGCGGGCCCTACGAGCAGTACTTC	CASSLATSGPYEQYF
TRBV7-9	TRBJ2-7	many	-	TGTGCCAGCAGCTCTGACAGGCCATCCTACGAGCAGTACTTC	CASSSDRPSYEQYF
TRBV3-1	TRBJ2-5	many	-	TGTGCCAGCAGCCCAGTGGGCCAAGAGACCCAGTACTTC	CASSPVGQETQYF
TRBV7-2	TRBJ2-2	-	-	TGTGCCAGCAGCCCCAACCCCCTAGCTTGGAACACCGGGGAGCTGTTTTTT	CASSPNPLAWNTGELFF
TRBV28	TRBJ2-7	many	TRBD1	TGTGCCAGCAGTTTCCCTTCCGGGACAGGGGGTTACGAGCAGTACTTC	CASSFPSGTGGYEQYF
TRBV29-1	TRBJ1-1	many	-	TGCAGCGTGATGACAGGAGGGAACACTGAAGCTTTCTTT	CSVMTGGNTEAFF
TRBV28	TRBJ2-7	many	TRBD2	TGTGCCAGCAGTCGGGGACTAGCGGGAGACGAGCAGTACTTC	CASSRGLAGDEQYF
TRBV20-1	TRBJ1-5	-	-	TGCAGTGCTAGAGATTTTTTGGATCAGCCCCAGCATTTT	CSARDFLDQPQHF
TRBV20-1	TRBJ2-7	few	-	TGCAGTGGCCGGGACTCGGGCGAGCAGTACTTC	CSGRDSGEQYF
TRBV11-2	TRBJ2-6	-	-	TGTGCCAGCTCTAGGGGTCGAGCCTCTGGGGCCAACGTCCTGACTTTC	CASSRGRASGANVLTF
TRBV6-1	TRBJ2-5	-	TRBD2	TGTGCCAGCAGACGGGGACTAGCGAACCAAGAGACCCAGTACTTC	CASRRGLANQETQYF
TRBV7-9	TRBJ2-2	-	-	TGTGCCAGCACCCTAGGGGGGTTCGCGAACACCGGGGAGCTGTTTTTT	CASTLGGFANTGELFF
TRBV6-1	TRBJ1-1	-	TRBD1	TGTGCCAGCAGTAAACAGGGGATAACCACTGAAGCTTTCTTT	CASSKQGITTEAFF
TRBV10-3	TRBJ2-3	-	TRBD1	TGTGCCATCAGTGGGACAGGGGGCACAGATACGCAGTATTTT	CAISGTGGTDTQYF
TRBV12-3/TRBV12-4	TRBJ2-5	few	TRBD2	TGTGCCAGCAGTTCTAGCGGGAGGGGAGAGACCCAGTACTTC	CASSSSGRGETQYF
TRBV28	TRBJ1-4	few	-	TGTGCCAGCAATTTAGGGCCTAATGAAAAACTGTTTTTT	CASNLGPNEKLFF
TRBV29-1	TRBJ2-5	many	TRBD2	TGCAGCGTTGAACGGGGTAGCGGGAGGGCCTTAGGAGAGACCCAGTACTTC	CSVERGSGRALGETQYF
TRBV2	TRBJ2-5	-	TRBD2	TGTGCCAGCAGTTCCCGGACTAGCGGGAGGGTGTCGGAGACCCAGTACTTC	CASSSRTSGRVSETQYF
TRBV10-3	TRBJ2-1	-	-	TGTGCCATCACCGAGACAGGGGACTACAATGAGCAGCTCTTC	CAITETGDYNEQLF
TRBV3-1	TRBJ1-4	many	TRBD1	TGTGCCAGCAGCCGACAGGGCCTCTATGAAAAACTGTTTTTT	CASSRQGLYEKLFF
TRBV28	TRBJ2-7	many	TRBD2	TGTGCCAGCAGTTTCAGCGGGGAGGCACTTGACGAGCAGTACTTC	CASSFSGEALDEQYF
TRBV20-1	TRBJ2-4	few	-	TGCAGTGCTGACCCAGGGGTTTCGAAAAACATTCAGTACTTC	CSADPGVSKNIQYF
TRBV28	TRBJ2-7	many	-	TGTGCCAGCAGCCGCCGGGGGGAGCAGTACTTC	CASSRRGEQYF
TRBV5-1	TRBJ2-7	-	-	TGCGCCAGCAGCACGGGACCCACGATCTCCTACGAGCAGTACTTC	CASSTGPTISYEQYF
TRBV6-1	TRBJ2-2	-	-	TGTGCCAGCAGTGATTGGACGGGAGTACGAACCGGGGAGCTGTTTTTT	CASSDWTGVRTGELFF
TRBV4-1	TRBJ2-5	-	-	TGCGCCAGCAGCACTTCGATTCGGGAGACCCAGTACTTC	CASSTSIRETQYF
TRBV6-1	TRBJ2-7	-	-	TGTGCCAGCTCACCGGTAACTAGGTCCCACGAGCAGTACTTC	CASSPVTRSHEQYF
TRBV28	TRBJ2-5	many	-	TGTGCCAGCAGTTTTCAGGGGGGAGAGACCCAGTACTTC	CASSFQGGETQYF
TRBV27	TRBJ2-7	many	TRBD2	TGTGCCAGCAGTTCCGGGTGGCAAGCGGGATTTCACGAGCAGTACTTC	CASSSGWQAGFHEQYF
TRBV11-1	TRBJ2-1	few	-	TGTGCCAGCAGCTTTGACAGGTTCAAGGAGCAGTTCTTC	CASSFDRFKEQFF
TRBV20-1	TRBJ1-5	many	-	TGCAGTGCTAGAGCGGCAGGGGTGTCGTATCAGCCCCAGCATTTT	CSARAAGVSYQPQHF
TRBV28	TRBJ2-3	-	-	TGTGCCAGCAAAGTTGTTCGCGGGACTAGCACAGATACGCAGTATTTT	CASKVVRGTSTDTQYF
TRBV28	TRBJ2-7	many	-	TGTGCCAGCAGTTCCGTGGGGGCACATAGCTACGAGCAGTACTTC	CASSSVGAHSYEQYF
TRBV5-1	TRBJ1-2	-	-	TGCGCCAGCAGCCCCGTCGCGACAGTTAACTATGGCTACACCTTC	CASSPVATVNYGYTF
TRBV15	TRBJ2-1	few	-	TGTGCCACCAGCACCCGCCGAGGATCCTCCGGCGAGCAGTTCTTC	CATSTRRGSSGEQFF
TRBV7-9	TRBJ2-7	-	TRBD1	TGTGCCAGCAGCCAATGGGGACAGGCGGTGCAGTACTTC	CASSQWGQAVQYF
TRBV29-1	TRBJ1-2	many	-	TGCAGCGGAAAACAGGACACCTACACCTTC	CSGKQDTYTF